The present TCR beta chain was sequenced within a study of OX40 agonist ivuxolimab in advanced cancers. Study at large: Ivuxolimab, which is an agonistic anti-OX40 (CD134) antibody, was administered to the patients.

At cycle 4 day 1, cycle 7 day 1, and baseline, blood was sampled. About this clone itself: Its antigen is currently unknown.

Broader study findings: Part of the nonresponder group also had normalized T-cell clonal expansion that was low. At 0.1-3.0 mg/kg, partial responders had clonal expansion among the lowest observed.

The method was immunoSEQ multiplex PCR; TCRdb's version includes in-frame clones alone and lacks a portion of them. This sample yields tens of thousands of clones, of which just under 90% are seen a single time; around 1.5% belongs to the top ten. Material: CD4+ or CD8+ T cells sorted from blood, obtained in a trial of the OX40 agonist ivuxolimab. This TCR derives from an adult with an advanced solid tumor such as melanoma, head and neck, liver or kidney cancer.

The CDR3 DNA is TGTGCCAGCAGCCTAGTCAACACGCCCTTGGGCTACACCTTC. Translation gives CASSLVNTPLGYTF. The chain uses TRBV7-2 and TRBJ1-2, with D unclear. Germline values: CDR1 SGHTA, CDR2 FQGNSA. The CDR3 length is 14 residues. The V gene lost 5 bases and the J gene lost 8 bases, with 18 bases spanning the gap. Full variable domain (remainder filled in from reference TRBV7-2 and TRBJ1-2): GAGVSQSPSNKVTEKGKDVELRCDPISGHTALYWYRQSLGQGLEFLIYFQGNSAPDKSGLPSDRFSAERTGGSVSTLTIQRTQQEDSAVYLCASSLVNTPLGYTFGSGTRLTVV.